The subject of this entry is one TCR beta chain. Using immunoSEQ multiplex PCR, the repertoire was profiled, and TCRdb retains in-frame clones only, with some absent. The data show around 210,000 clones, with 75% to 85% seen just once and 4% to 6% held by the top ten. Trimming removed 5 bases from V and 0 bases from J; junction bases left unmatched: 10. The CDR3 runs to 19 residues. The germline gives CDR1 SEHNR, CDR2 FQNEAQ (reference sequence). The sample originates from a study of blood T cell repertoires in COVID-19. Study in general: Spain, Italy and the United States supplied samples that represented acute and convalescent COVID-19. PBMCs, B-cell-depleted T cells, or T cells were the source of the cDNA or gDNA that made up the material.

It was during active infection that Seattle patients were enrolled and then longitudinally followed. This TCR was sampled from a man between 50 and 59 years old with COVID-19, enrolled during active disease. V gene TRBV7-9 combines with J gene TRBJ2-1, with 13 bases identical to TRBD2. Sequences were obtained from peripheral blood. This CDR3 is CASSARGLAGSSSYNEQFF. DNA for the CDR3: TGTGCCAGCAGCGCCCGGGGACTAGCGGGGAGCAGCTCCTACAATGAGCAGTTCTTC.